Shown below are 22 T cell receptor beta chains from a single sample sequenced in a study of T cell repertoires in cytomegalovirus infection. TCRdb fed the reads into MiXCR, producing one record per CDR3 protein. The sample shows hundreds of thousands of distinct CDR3 sequences, approximately 32% of them seen only once. The sequenced material came from PBMCs. These receptors originate from a human donor in good health (CMV status not recorded). Some clones in this sample may be carry-over from other donors' samples.

The rearrangement links TRBV5-1 to TRBJ1-6; D is uncertain. Germline V lookup: CDR1 SGHRS, CDR2 YFSETQ. This CDR3 has 15 amino acids. Between the trimmed V and J ends, which lost 4 bases and 7 bases, there was a span of 15 bases. The CDR3, as DNA: TGCGCCAGCAGCGTCCACAGCCCTCTGAATTCACCCCTCCACTTT. This encodes CASSVHSPLNSPLHF.

This clonotype appeared a few times. The rearrangement uses TRBV7-2 and TRBJ2-3, with 7 positions matching TRBD2. V was clipped by 3 bases and J by 2 bases; unmatched bases: 8. CDR3 length: 16 amino acids. Germline CDR1 and CDR2: SGHTA and FQGNSA. In DNA form, the CDR3 reads TGTGCCAGCAGCTTCGGGGGGATGGACTACACAGATACGCAGTATTTT. The encoded protein is CASSFGGMDYTDTQYF.

The chain couples TRBV28 to TRBJ1-1; D unresolved. The CDR3 runs to 15 residues. The V end was cut by 1 base, the J end by 4 bases, with 13 bases between. The V gene's germline CDR1 is MDHEN and CDR2 SYDVKM. The CDR3 DNA reads as TGTGCCAGCAGTTTATATGCCAGGCGGGGCACTGAAGCTTTCTTT. Amino acids: CASSLYARRGTEAFF.

Remarks on this clonotype: A read error may explain this, as a much larger clone is one base away. It is likely a read error, because the conserved phenylalanine at the end of the CDR3 is missing. The chain links TRBV25-1 to TRBJ2-3; D gene unclear. Trimming removed 6 bases from V and 6 bases from J, with 7 bases in between. CDR1 MGHDK and CDR2 SYGVNS come from the germline V gene. This CDR3 is 11 amino acids long. In DNA, the CDR3 is TGTGCCAGCAGGATGGGGGATACGCAGTATTGT. Amino acid sequence: CASRMGDTQYC.

This clonotype was counted at least ten times. The chain employs TRBV7-9 and TRBJ2-7, with D perhaps TRBD1 (6 bases). Per the germline V gene, CDR1 is SEHNR and CDR2 is FQNEAQ (reference sequence). The CDR3 consists of 14 residues. V lost 5 bases, J lost 7 bases, and 18 bases lay in between. The CDR3 DNA sequence: TGTGCCAGCAGCATTGACAGGCCTCATCGGGAGCAGTACTTC. Translated, it gives CASSIDRPHREQYF.

A remark on this clonotype: A read error may account for a junction end that differs from germline. The J gene is TRBJ2-5, the V gene TRBV7-6, with 11 bases aligning to TRBD2. CDR1 is SGHVS and CDR2 is FNYEAQ in the germline V gene. This CDR3 comprises 16 residues. The CDR3 region has the DNA TGTGCCAGCAGCCTGACTAGCGGGGTGGCCCAAGATACCCAGTACTTC. This codes for CASSLTSGVAQDTQYF.

As to this clonotype: The CDR3 end shows no conserved phenylalanine or tryptophan, and so a read error is likely. This chain connects TRBV7-2 to TRBJ2-5; 8 bases line up with TRBD2. The CDR3 is made up of 14 amino acids. Trimming cost V 9 bases and J 5 bases; bases outside gene matches: 11. Looked up from germline, CDR1 is SGHTA and CDR2 is FQGNSA. This CDR3 is CASSRSGGGETQYV. Here the CDR3 DNA reads TGTGCCAGTAGCCGCAGCGGGGGCGGGGAGACCCAGTACGTC.

The chain joins TRBV12-3 or TRBV12-4 to TRBJ1-1, with a tentative D call TRBD1 (6 bases). The CDR3 length is 18 residues. The germline V and J ends were trimmed by 5 bases and 0 bases, with 22 bases remaining between them. Here the CDR3 reads CASSLPTYRDSMNTEAFF. For the CDR3, the DNA is TGTGCCAGCAGTCTGCCCACATACAGGGATTCCATGAACACTGAAGCTTTCTTT.

Regarding this clonotype: This clone may be a read error of a much larger clone one base away. V and J are TRBV7-6 and TRBJ2-1; a possible D gene is TRBD1 (7 bases). The CDR3 spans 17 residues. V was trimmed by 3 bases and J by 6 bases, leaving 21 bases between them. Germline values: CDR1 SGHVS, CDR2 FNYEAQ. CDR3 sequence reads: CASSFSLGTVEGNEQFF. Written as DNA, the CDR3 is TGTGCCAGCAGCTTTAGCTTGGGGACAGTGGAGGGCAATGAGCAGTTCTTC. Using reference TRBV7-6 and TRBJ2-1 for the parts outside the CDR3, the full variable domain is GAGVSQSPRYKVTKRGQDVALRCDPISGHVSLYWYRQALGQGPEFLTYFNYEAQQDKSGLPNDRFSAERPEGSISTLTIQRTEQRDSAMYRCASSFSLGTVEGNEQFFGPGTRLTVL.

On this clonotype itself: Possible read error: a much larger clone is one base away. The rearrangement links TRBV28 to TRBJ2-7; 9 positions agree with TRBD1. This CDR3 region has 15 residues. The germline gives CDR1 MDHEN, CDR2 SYDVKM. This CDR3 reads CASSPRDRDLHEPYF. The CDR3 bases are TGTGCCAGCAGTCCCCGGGACAGGGACCTTCACGAGCCGTACTTC.

The chain recombines TRBV7-2 with TRBJ2-4; D is perhaps TRBD2 (6 bases). Deletions cut 0 bases from V and 14 bases from J, with 26 bases between. The CDR3 extends over 17 amino acids. Germline values: CDR1 SGHTA, CDR2 FQGNSA. In DNA, the CDR3 is TGTGCCAGCAGCTTAGCCCGACTAGGTTTAACCAAAAACTTTAAGTACTTC. Translating it yields CASSLARLGLTKNFKYF.

This clonotype has more than one count but fewer than ten. The chain has TRBV7-9 and TRBJ2-7, with a tentative D call TRBD1 (6 bases). The CDR3 is 16 amino acids. V gave up 4 bases and J gave up 5 bases, with 21 bases separating them. Looked up from germline, CDR1 is SEHNR and CDR2 is FQNEAQ (reference sequence). The CDR3 DNA is TGTGCCAGCAGCTCCATTTCTACAGGGAACGCGCACGAGCAGTACTTC. It encodes CASSSISTGNAHEQYF.

V and J are TRBV7-9 and TRBJ2-5; perhaps TRBD1 as D (5 bases). There are 15 residues in the CDR3. The V gene lost 5 bases and the J gene lost 5 bases, with 18 bases spanning the gap. Germline-derived CDR1 and CDR2 are SEHNR and FQNEAQ (reference sequence). In nucleotides, the CDR3 is TGTGCCAGCAGCGCCCGACAGCCTCCAGGGGAGACCCAGTACTTC. Its protein product is CASSARQPPGETQYF.

The rearrangement links TRBV11-2 to TRBJ2-2; D is possibly TRBD2 (6 bases). Germline lookup yields CDR1 SGHAT and CDR2 FQNNGV. This CDR3 is 17 amino acids long. Trimming removed 3 bases from V and 1 base from J, with 15 bases in between. CDR3: CASSLAPPGVNTGELFF. The CDR3 nucleotides are TGTGCCAGCAGCTTGGCCCCTCCGGGGGTGAACACCGGGGAGCTGTTTTTT. The whole variable domain, filled in from reference TRBV11-2 and TRBJ2-2, reads EAGVAQSPRYKIIEKRQSVAFWCNPISGHATLYWYQQILGQGPKLLIQFQNNGVVDDSQLPKDRFSAERLKGVDSTLKIQPAKLEDSAVYLCASSLAPPGVNTGELFFGEGSRLTVL.

This clonotype appeared a few times. The chain links TRBV4-1 to TRBJ2-1; 9 bases match TRBD1. With 0 bases clipped from V and 9 bases from J, the junction kept 3 bases outside the gene matches. There are 14 residues in the CDR3. Germline CDR1 is MGHRA and CDR2 is YSYEKL. The CDR3 DNA follows: TGCGCCAGCAGCCAAGAAACAGGGGGCGTTGAGCAGTTCTTC. It specifies CASSQETGGVEQFF.

The chain recombines TRBV11-1 with TRBJ2-1; TRBD1 is a possible D gene (5 bases). The CDR3 runs 15 residues. Deletions cut 1 base from V and 9 bases from J, with 16 bases between. Germline CDR1 reads SGHAT; CDR2 reads FQDESV (reference sequence). Written as DNA, the CDR3 is TGTGCCAGCAGCTTAGGGGCCCCGACAGTCGGTGAGCAGTTCTTC. Translation gives CASSLGAPTVGEQFF.

The V gene is TRBV5-4, the J gene TRBJ2-5; D gene uncertain. Trimming took 0 bases from V and 0 from J, leaving 6 bases between them. Germline CDR1 is SGHNT and CDR2 is YYREEE (reference sequence). The CDR3 has 14 amino acids. DNA of the CDR3: TGTGCCAGCAGCTTGGGGTCAGACCAAGAGACCCAGTACTTC. Translation gives CASSLGSDQETQYF.

CDR3 bases: TGCAGTGCTAGTAGTGGGGGGGAGAACACAGATACGCAGTATTTT. As protein: CSASSGGENTDTQYF. V and J are TRBV20-1 and TRBJ2-3; TRBD2 aligns across 7 bases. Germline V gene sequence: CDR1 DFQATT, CDR2 SNEGSKA (reference sequence). The CDR3 contains 15 residues. The trim removed 3 bases at V and 2 bases at J, leaving 8 bases unmatched.

This clonotype was seen a handful of times. The V gene is TRBV6-1, the J gene TRBJ2-7; 8 positions match TRBD1. The CDR3 is made up of 16 amino acids. Germline V gives CDR1 MNHNS, CDR2 SASEGT. With 2 bases clipped from V and 0 bases from J, the junction kept 6 bases outside the gene matches. CDR3 nucleotide sequence: TGTGCCAGCAGTGAAAGGGGGGACAGGAGCTCCTACGAGCAGTACTTC. It specifies CASSERGDRSSYEQYF.

The chain recombines TRBV5-1 with TRBJ2-1, with 10 bases aligning to TRBD2. The junction had 4 bases not matched to a gene; V was cut back by 1 base and J by 3 bases. The CDR3 is 16 residues long. The germline V gene has CDR1 SGHRS and CDR2 YFSETQ. DNA of the CDR3: TGCGCCAGCAGCTTGCCCGGACTAGCGGACTACAATGAGCAGTTCTTC. Protein sequence: CASSLPGLADYNEQFF.

This clonotype was observed a few times. V gene TRBV6-5 combines with J gene TRBJ1-4, with unresolved D. V was trimmed by 5 bases and J by 3 bases, leaving 13 bases between them. The germline V gene has CDR1 MNHEY and CDR2 SVGAGI. The CDR3 sequence is 15 residues long. The CDR3 here is CASSPGLVANEKLFF. The CDR3 DNA is TGTGCCAGCAGTCCCGGGTTGGTCGCTAATGAAAAACTGTTTTTT.

This clonotype was seen more than once but under ten times. The CDR3 loop is CASSEDRGFLYGYTF. DNA for the CDR3: TGTGCCAGCAGTGAGGACAGGGGATTTCTTTATGGCTACACCTTC. This chain connects TRBV6-1 to TRBJ1-2; TRBD1 matches at 9 bases. Unmatched junction bases numbered 7, after V lost 3 bases and J lost 5 bases. The CDR3 runs 15 residues. Germline V gives CDR1 MNHNS, CDR2 SASEGT.